The clone carrying this T cell receptor beta chain was seen only a few times. Its antigen is as yet unknown. The sample originates from a study of T cells after yellow fever vaccination. MiXCR, run by TCRdb on the 5' RACE reads, gives a single entry per CDR3 protein. This sample yields under 350,000 distinct CDR3 sequences, of which roughly 4.3% are seen a single time; around 24% belongs to the top ten. Study observations and caveats: Once the booster was given, most primary-vaccination clones reappeared, at 95% to 98% for CD4 and over 85% for CD8. A faster peak, day 5 versus 15, was reached by the weaker secondary response. CD4 and CD8 compartments shared a small share of clonotypes.

The V gene's germline CDR1 is SGHTA and CDR2 FQGTGA. The CDR3 runs to 14 residues. The ends lost 5 bases at V and 5 bases at J; junction bases unmatched: 7. This clonotype was sampled from a man younger than 35 who received the YFV17D yellow fever vaccine. The J gene is TRBJ2-3, the V gene TRBV7-3, with 7 positions matching TRBD1. The source was PBMCs, collected 5 days after the yellow fever booster vaccination. The CDR3: CASSPRDSGDTQYF. CDR3 DNA: TGTGCCAGCAGCCCCCGGGACAGTGGAGATACGCAGTATTTT.